This TCR beta chain was identified in a study of Ad26.COV2.S vaccination and SARS-CoV-2 variants. Assay: immunoSEQ multiplex PCR; the TCRdb copy retains only in-frame clones and omits some. The sample records about 680,000 clones, roughly nine tenths being singletons. The treatment denotes: around 19 received Ad26.COV2.S at low or high dose, single or two shots; 5 received placebo; per-sample allocation not given. Specimens were obtained on day 63 following the first vaccine or placebo injection. Wuhan-strain SARS-CoV-2 spike was expressed by the Ad26 vector that made up the vaccine. The origin of this receptor is a person between 18 and 65 years old who received the Ad26.COV2.S COVID-19 vaccine or a placebo. The sample consisted of peripheral blood, taken in a trial of Ad26.COV2.S vaccine versus placebo.

The DNA for the CDR3 is TGTGCCAGCACTCAGGCGGACAGTATCTATCAGCCCCAGCATTTT. It codes for CASTQADSIYQPQHF. V usage is TRBV6-5 and J usage is TRBJ1-5, with D possibly being TRBD1 (6 bases). CDR1 is MNHEY and CDR2 is SVGAGI in the germline V gene. This CDR3 is built from 15 residues. V was clipped by 7 bases and J by 5 bases, with 18 bases between them.